This TCR beta chain was identified during a study of radiotherapy plus CTLA-4 blockade in lung cancer. Sequencing was performed with immunoSEQ multiplex PCR; in TCRdb, only in-frame clones are kept and a portion is missing. The repertoire holds tens of thousands of clones, with about 74% as singletons. The sample in question was peripheral blood, obtained from a patient treated with radiotherapy plus ipilimumab. This sequence was found in a human donor with non-small cell lung cancer whose response to radiotherapy plus ipilimumab could not be evaluated.

CDR3 coding DNA: TGTGCCAGCAGCGAGGGACAGGCCTACTATGGCTACACCTTC. Its protein is CASSEGQAYYGYTF. The chain links TRBV9 to TRBJ1-2; TRBD1 agrees at 8 bases. Germline trimming cut 3 bases from V and 3 bases from J; bases unmatched to any gene: 4. The CDR3 is made up of 14 amino acids. CDR1 and CDR2 from the germline V gene are SGDLS and YYNGEE.